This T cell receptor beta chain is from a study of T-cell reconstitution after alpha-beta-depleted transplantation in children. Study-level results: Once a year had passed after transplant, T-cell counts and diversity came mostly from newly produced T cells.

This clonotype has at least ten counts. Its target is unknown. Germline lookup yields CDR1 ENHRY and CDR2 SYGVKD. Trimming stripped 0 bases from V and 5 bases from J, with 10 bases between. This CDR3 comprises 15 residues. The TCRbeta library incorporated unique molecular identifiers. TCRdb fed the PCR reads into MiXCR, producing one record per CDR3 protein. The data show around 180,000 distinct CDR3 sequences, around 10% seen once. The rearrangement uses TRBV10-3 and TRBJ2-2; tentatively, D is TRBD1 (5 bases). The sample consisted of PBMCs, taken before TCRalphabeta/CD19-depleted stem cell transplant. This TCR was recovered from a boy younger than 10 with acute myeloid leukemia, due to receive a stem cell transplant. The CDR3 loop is CAISESRGWTGELFF. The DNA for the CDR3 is TGTGCCATCAGTGAGTCAAGGGGATGGACCGGGGAGCTGTTTTTT.